Presented here are 9 T cell receptor beta chains from one specimen sequenced in a study of beta chain features in type 1 diabetes. Study-wide points: For Type 1 diabetes patients, all four CD4+ subsets carried TCRB CDR3s that were moderately but significantly shorter.

Isolated RNA was reverse transcribed in full, so expressed TCRB transcripts were sequenced. Repertoires were generated with immunoSEQ multiplex PCR, while TCRdb's copy carries only in-frame clones and drops some. Of around 140,000 clones listed, around 9% are singletons. Antigens for these TCRs are unknown. Source material: central memory CD4+ T cells from blood. Receptors were obtained from a man younger than 45 with type 1 diabetes.

The chain employs TRBV11-1 and TRBJ1-1, with D unresolved. Germline V gene lookup returns CDR1 SGHAT and CDR2 FQDESV (reference sequence). V was pared by 4 bases and J by 1 base, with 13 bases between. The CDR3 contains 15 residues. The CDR3 region is CASSSIGRGNTEAFF. The CDR3 bases are TGTGCCAGCAGCTCCATCGGACGGGGGAACACTGAAGCTTTCTTT.

This clone was detected a few times. This rearrangement joins TRBV28 to TRBJ2-7, with 10 nucleotides matching TRBD2. The germline V gene encodes CDR1 MDHEN and CDR2 SYDVKM. V dropped 2 bases and J dropped 4; count of bases not matched to a gene: 8. This CDR3 region has 16 residues. DNA for the CDR3: TGTGCCAGCAGTTTACCTCTTTTAGCGGGGGGTTACGAGCAGTACTTC. Translating it yields CASSLPLLAGGYEQYF.

This clone was seen a handful of times. V gene TRBV18 combines with J gene TRBJ2-7; 7 bases match TRBD1. The V gene end was trimmed by 4 bases and the J gene end by 2 bases; junction bases not matched to a gene: 14. Per germline, CDR1 KGHSH and CDR2 LQKENI. The length of the CDR3 is 17 residues. The CDR3 loop reads CASSRETSGTDAYEQYF. The CDR3 region has the DNA TGTGCCAGCTCACGAGAGACATCCGGGACAGATGCCTACGAGCAGTACTTC. Filled out from reference TRBV18 and TRBJ2-7, the complete variable domain reads NAGVMQNPRHLVRRRGQEARLRCSPMKGHSHVYWYRQLPEEGLKFMVYLQKENIIDESGMPKERFSAEFPKEGPSILRIQQVVRGDSAAYFCASSRETSGTDAYEQYFGPGTRLTVT.

The V call is TRBV18, the J call TRBJ2-7; 7 bases map to TRBD1. The V and J ends lost 4 bases and 0 bases, in that order; junction bases with no gene match: 6. The germline V gene has CDR1 KGHSH and CDR2 LQKENI. The CDR3 length is 15 residues. CDR3 bases: TGTGCCAGCTCACGGCAGGGGGTTACCTCCTACGAGCAGTACTTC. It specifies CASSRQGVTSYEQYF.

This clone was seen only a few times. The rearrangement links TRBV18 to TRBJ1-6; 8 bases fit TRBD1. V gave up 5 bases and J gave up 7 bases; unmatched junction bases: 10. The CDR3 totals 16 residues. Germline V gene sequence: CDR1 KGHSH, CDR2 LQKENI. This chain's CDR3 is CASSAGQGGTNSPLHF. CDR3 sequence (DNA): TGTGCCAGCTCAGCCGGACAGGGTGGTACCAATTCACCCCTCCACTTT.

The chain employs TRBV2 and TRBJ2-3; 12 bases fit TRBD2. The junction had 5 bases not matched to a gene; V was cut back by 3 bases and J by 7 bases. The CDR3 consists of 15 residues. CDR1 is SNHLY and CDR2 is FYNNEI in the germline V gene. This chain's CDR3 is CASSDASGGEYTQYF. The CDR3 region has the DNA TGTGCCAGCAGTGACGCTAGCGGGGGGGAATATACGCAGTATTTT.

V is TRBV5-1 and J is TRBJ2-7, with D perhaps matching TRBD1 (5 bases). Looked up from germline, CDR1 is SGHRS and CDR2 is YFSETQ. The CDR3 is 12 residues long. Trimming left V 0 bases short and J 5 bases short, with 6 bases between. CDR3 sequence reads: CASSLEGNEQYF. The CDR3 region has the DNA TGCGCCAGCAGCTTGGAGGGGAACGAGCAGTACTTC.

This clone was recorded a few times. CDR3 sequence: CASSLAREGSQYF. The CDR3 region has the DNA TGTGCCAGCAGCTTAGCCCGGGAGGGGTCCCAGTACTTC. The chain has TRBV7-2 and TRBJ2-5; 8 nucleotides match TRBD2. The trim removed 0 bases at V and 9 bases at J, leaving 3 bases unmatched. This CDR3 has 13 residues. The germline CDR1 and CDR2 sequences are SGHTA and FQGNSA. The variable domain in full, completed from reference TRBV7-2 and TRBJ2-5, reads GAGVSQSPSNKVTEKGKDVELRCDPISGHTALYWYRQSLGQGLEFLIYFQGNSAPDKSGLPSDRFSAERTGGSVSTLTIQRTQQEDSAVYLCASSLAREGSQYFGPGTRLLVL.

J is TRBJ1-3 and V is TRBV11-2, with no clear D. The CDR3 is 15 amino acids. Germline V gives CDR1 SGHAT, CDR2 FQNNGV. Between the trimmed V and J ends, which lost 7 bases and 0 bases, there was a span of 13 bases. CDR3 in amino acids: CASTPWESSGNTIYF. For the CDR3, the DNA is TGTGCCAGCACCCCATGGGAGAGCTCTGGAAACACCATATATTTT.